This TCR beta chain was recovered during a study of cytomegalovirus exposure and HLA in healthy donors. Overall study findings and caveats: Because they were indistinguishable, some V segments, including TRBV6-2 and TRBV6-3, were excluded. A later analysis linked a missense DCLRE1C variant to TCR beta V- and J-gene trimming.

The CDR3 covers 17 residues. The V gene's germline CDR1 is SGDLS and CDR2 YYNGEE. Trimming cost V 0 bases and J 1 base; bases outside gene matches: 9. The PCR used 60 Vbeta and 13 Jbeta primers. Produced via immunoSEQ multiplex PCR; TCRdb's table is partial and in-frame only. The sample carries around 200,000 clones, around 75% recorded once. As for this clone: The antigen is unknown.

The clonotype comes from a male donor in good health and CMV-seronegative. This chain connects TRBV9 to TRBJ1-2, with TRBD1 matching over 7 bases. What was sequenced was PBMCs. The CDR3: CASSVGAGGPINYGYTF. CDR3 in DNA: TGTGCCAGCAGCGTAGGGGCAGGGGGTCCTATTAACTATGGCTACACCTTC.